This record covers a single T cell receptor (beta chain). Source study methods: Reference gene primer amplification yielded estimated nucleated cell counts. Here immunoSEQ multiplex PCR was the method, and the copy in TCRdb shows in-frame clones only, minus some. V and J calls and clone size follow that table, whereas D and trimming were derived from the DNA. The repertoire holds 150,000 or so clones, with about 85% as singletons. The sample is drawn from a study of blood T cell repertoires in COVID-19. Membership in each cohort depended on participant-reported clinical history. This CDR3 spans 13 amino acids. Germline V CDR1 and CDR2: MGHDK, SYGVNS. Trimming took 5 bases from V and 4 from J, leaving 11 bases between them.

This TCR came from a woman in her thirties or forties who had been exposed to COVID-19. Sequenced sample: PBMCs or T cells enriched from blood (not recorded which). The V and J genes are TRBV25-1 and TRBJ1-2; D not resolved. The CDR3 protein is CASSLEGTYGYTF. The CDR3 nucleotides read TGTGCCAGCAGTTTAGAGGGTACCTATGGCTACACCTTC.